The TCR beta chain under discussion was sequenced for a study of cytomegalovirus exposure and HLA in healthy donors. V lost 5 bases to trimming and J lost 2 bases, with 7 bases between them. Germline CDR1 MNHEY, CDR2 SMNVEV (reference sequence). The CDR3 has 13 amino acids. The PCR ran on 60 Vbeta and 13 Jbeta primers. Sequencing used immunoSEQ multiplex PCR; TCRdb keeps in-frame clones, though not all of them. The sample includes around 75,000 clones. The TCR comes from a woman aged 60 to 75 in good health and CMV-seronegative. What was sequenced was PBMCs. This chain links TRBV27 with TRBJ2-1; maybe TRBD1 (5 bases). The DNA for the CDR3 is TGTGCCAGCAGTCCCAGGGCCTACAATGAGCAGTTCTTC. The encoded protein is CASSPRAYNEQFF.